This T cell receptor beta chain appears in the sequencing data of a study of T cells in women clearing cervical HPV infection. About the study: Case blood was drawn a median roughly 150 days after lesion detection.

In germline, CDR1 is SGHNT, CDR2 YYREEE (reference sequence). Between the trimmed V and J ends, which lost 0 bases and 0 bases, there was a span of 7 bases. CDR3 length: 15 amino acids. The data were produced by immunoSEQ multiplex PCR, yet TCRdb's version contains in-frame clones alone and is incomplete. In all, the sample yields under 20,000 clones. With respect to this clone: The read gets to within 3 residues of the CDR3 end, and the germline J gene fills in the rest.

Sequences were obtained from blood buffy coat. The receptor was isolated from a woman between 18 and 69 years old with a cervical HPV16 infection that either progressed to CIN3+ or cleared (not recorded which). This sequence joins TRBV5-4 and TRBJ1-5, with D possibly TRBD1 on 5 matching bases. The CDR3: CASSLDGGSNQPQHF. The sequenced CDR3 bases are TGTGCCAGCAGCTTGGACGGGGGTAGCAATCAGCCC. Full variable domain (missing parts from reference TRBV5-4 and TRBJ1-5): ETGVTQSPTHLIKTRGQQVTLRCSSQSGHNTVSWYQQALGQGPQFIFQYYREEENGRGNFPPRFSGLQFPNYSSELNVNALELDDSALYLCASSLDGGSNQPQHFGDGTRLSIL.